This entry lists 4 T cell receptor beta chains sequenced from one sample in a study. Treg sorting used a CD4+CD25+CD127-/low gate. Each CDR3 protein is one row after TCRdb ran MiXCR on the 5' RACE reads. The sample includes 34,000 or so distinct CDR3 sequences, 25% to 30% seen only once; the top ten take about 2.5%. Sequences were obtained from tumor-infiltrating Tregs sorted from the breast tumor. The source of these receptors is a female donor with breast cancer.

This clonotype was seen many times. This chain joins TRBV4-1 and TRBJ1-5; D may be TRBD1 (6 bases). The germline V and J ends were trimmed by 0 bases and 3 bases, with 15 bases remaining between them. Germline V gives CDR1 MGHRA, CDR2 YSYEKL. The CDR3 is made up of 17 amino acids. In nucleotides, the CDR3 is TGCGCCAGCAGCCAAGAGGGGGGGCGCCCCTTCAATCAGCCCCAGCATTTT. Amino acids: CASSQEGGRPFNQPQHF.

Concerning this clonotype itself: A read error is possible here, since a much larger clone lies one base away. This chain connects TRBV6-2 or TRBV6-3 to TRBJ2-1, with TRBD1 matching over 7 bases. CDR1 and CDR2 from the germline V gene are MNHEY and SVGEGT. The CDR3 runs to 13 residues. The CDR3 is CVSSSDRYNEQFF. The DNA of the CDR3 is TGTGTCAGCAGTTCGGACAGGTACAATGAGCAGTTCTTC.

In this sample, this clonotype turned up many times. CDR3 coding DNA: TGTGCCACCAGCAGAGTGGGGGGACTATCGTCTAACAATGAGCAGTTCTTC. Protein sequence: CATSRVGGLSSNNEQFF. The chain uses TRBV15 and TRBJ2-1; 7 bases are a match to TRBD2. Trimming at V came to 1 base and at J to 5 bases, leaving 11 bases not matched to a gene. The CDR3 runs 17 residues. Germline V lookup: CDR1 LNHNV, CDR2 YYDKDF (reference sequence).

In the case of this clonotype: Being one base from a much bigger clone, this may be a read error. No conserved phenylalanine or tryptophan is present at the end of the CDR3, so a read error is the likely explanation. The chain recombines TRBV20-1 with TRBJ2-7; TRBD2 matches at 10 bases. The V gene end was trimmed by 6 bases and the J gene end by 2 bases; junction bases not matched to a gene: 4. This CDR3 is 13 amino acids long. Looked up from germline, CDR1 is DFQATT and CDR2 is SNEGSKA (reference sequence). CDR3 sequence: CSAQGLAAYEQYS. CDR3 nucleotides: TGCAGTGCACAAGGACTAGCGGCCTACGAGCAGTACTCC.